Listed here are 22 T cell receptor beta chains from one sample, sequenced in a study of CD4 and CD8 cells across lung adenocarcinoma regions. MiXCR, run by TCRdb on the PCR reads, gives a single entry per CDR3 protein. The table shows 10,000 to 15,000 distinct CDR3 sequences, with approximately 50% occurring only once. The source material was CD8+ T cells from the center of a lung tumor. The receptors were sampled from a female donor with lung adenocarcinoma. The CD4 and CD8 labels of this study may be unreliable.

The rearrangement links TRBV6-5 to TRBJ2-1, with 8 positions matching TRBD1. The DNA end is more similar to TRBJ2-5, so the J call may be wrong. The CDR3 has 15 residues. Germline V lookup: CDR1 MNHEY, CDR2 SVGAGI. This CDR3 is CASSSPSGGLETQYF. CDR3 nucleotide sequence: TGTGCCAGCAGTTCCCCCTCAGGGGGCTTGGAGACCCAGTACTTC.

The rearrangement joins TRBV6-1 to TRBJ1-4; D uncertain. This CDR3 is built from 14 residues. CDR1 MNHNS and CDR2 SASEGT come from the germline V gene. The ends were cut back, 3 bases at V and 8 bases at J, with 13 bases in the middle. As DNA, the CDR3 is TGTGCCAGCAGTGAGTTGTTTATGGGAGAAAAACTGTTTTTT. Protein sequence: CASSELFMGEKLFF.

The chain carries TRBV6-1 and TRBJ2-3; D ambiguous. This CDR3 is 12 amino acids long. Trimming pared 6 bases from V and 1 base from J, leaving 5 bases between. Germline values: CDR1 MNHNS, CDR2 SASEGT. For the CDR3, the DNA is TGTGCCAGCAGCAAGGGCACAGATACGCAGTATTTT. Translating gives CASSKGTDTQYF.

The V gene is TRBV10-1, the J gene TRBJ2-3; TRBD2 aligns across 11 bases. The CDR3 loop spans 17 amino acids. Germline V gene lookup returns CDR1 WNHNN and CDR2 SYGVQD (reference sequence). Trimming cost V 0 bases and J 4 bases; bases outside gene matches: 6. CDR3 loop: CASSESDLAGGSDTQYF. For the CDR3, the DNA is TGCGCCAGCAGTGAGTCCGACCTAGCGGGAGGATCAGATACGCAGTATTTT.

Points on this clonotype: Relative to the germline gene, one junction end is altered; a read error may explain this. The chain recombines TRBV20-1 with TRBJ2-3, with D maybe TRBD2 (5 bases). The CDR3 is made up of 18 amino acids. CDR1 and CDR2 from the germline V gene are DFQATT and SNEGSKA (reference sequence). The CDR3 nucleotides read TGCAGTGCTAGAGGTGGAGGACTGACATCTGGCTCCTACAATGAGCAGTTCTTT. Protein: CSARGGGLTSGSYNEQFF.

This clonotype came up many times. At one end, the junction sequence differs from germline, possibly due to a read error. This sequence joins TRBV7-2 and TRBJ2-1, with D unclear. The length of the CDR3 is 13 residues. CDR1 and CDR2 (germline): SGHTA, FQGNSA. In DNA form, the CDR3 reads TGTGCCAGCAGCTTAGTCACGTTAGGCCTGACGGTCTTC. Encoded protein: CASSLVTLGLTVF.

The chain joins TRBV27 to TRBJ2-6; 12 bases match TRBD1. This CDR3 has 20 residues. Germline V gene sequence: CDR1 MNHEY, CDR2 SMNVEV (reference sequence). V was clipped by 0 bases and J by 2 bases; unmatched bases: 8. The CDR3 here is CASSLSWPGQGAAGANVLTF. As DNA, the CDR3 is TGTGCCAGCAGTTTATCCTGGCCGGGACAGGGGGCGGCTGGGGCCAACGTCCTGACTTTC.

The chain carries TRBV6-5 and TRBJ2-5; D is undetermined. Gene TRBJ2-7 matches the end of the DNA better, so the J call may be wrong. From germline, CDR1 is MNHEY and CDR2 SVGAGI. CDR3 length: 15 amino acids. CDR3 residues: CASSYSIHQSHEQYF. CDR3 DNA sequence: TGTGCCAGCAGTTACTCGATACATCAGTCCCACGAGCAGTACTTC.

This chain connects TRBV6-1 to TRBJ2-5, with TRBD1 identical over 9 bases. The end of the DNA aligns better with TRBJ2-7, so the J call may be wrong. The CDR3 extends over 13 amino acids. The germline gives CDR1 MNHNS, CDR2 SASEGT. This CDR3 is CASMTGGAYEQYF. In DNA form, the CDR3 reads TGTGCCAGCATGACAGGGGGAGCCTACGAGCAGTACTTC.

The rearrangement uses TRBV6-1 and TRBJ2-5, with D tentatively TRBD1 or TRBD2 (5 bases each). TRBJ2-6 explains the end of the DNA better; the J call may be wrong. The CDR3 runs to 13 residues. The germline V gene encodes CDR1 MNHNS and CDR2 SASEGT. This chain's CDR3 is CASMWLGVDTLTF. CDR3 sequence (DNA): TGTGCCAGCATGTGGTTGGGGGTAGACACCCTGACTTTC.

Sample share makes this clonotype medium-sized. CDR3 sequence reads: CASSVLDEAFF. The CDR3 DNA is TGTGCCAGCAGTGTATTAGATGAAGCTTTCTTT. The gene calls are TRBV6-1 and TRBJ1-1; D is unresolved. V was trimmed by 4 bases and J by 7 bases, leaving 7 bases between them. CDR1 is MNHNS, CDR2 SASEGT, per germline. This CDR3 has 11 residues.

This clonotype was seen at least ten times. The V and J genes are TRBV6-2 or TRBV6-3 and TRBJ2-1, with 9 nucleotides matching TRBD2. Germline V gene sequence: CDR1 MNHEY, CDR2 SVGEGT. This CDR3 has 13 amino acids. With V trimmed by 8 bases and J by 9 bases, 8 bases remained unmatched. CDR3 in DNA: TGTGCCAGCCTTGGGGTAGCGGGGGTTGAGCAGTTCTTC. Translating gives CASLGVAGVEQFF.

Points on this clonotype: At one end, the junction sequence differs from germline, possibly due to a read error. V is TRBV6-5 and J is TRBJ2-1; D possibly uses TRBD1 or TRBD2 (5 bases each). The CDR3 sequence is 15 residues long. CDR1 and CDR2 (germline): MNHEY, SVGAGI. The CDR3 sequence is CASRFSGASANEQFF. CDR3 bases: TGTGCCAGCAGATTCTCCGGGGCGAGCGCCAATGAGCAGTTCTTT.

This clonotype has more than one count but fewer than ten. The rearrangement uses TRBV27 and TRBJ2-1; D is unclear. The J call may be in error: the DNA end matches TRBJ2-7 better. In germline, CDR1 is MNHEY, CDR2 SMNVEV (reference sequence). The length of the CDR3 is 14 residues. The CDR3 nucleotides are TGTGCCAGTAGCCGGGCGCGTTCGGGCTACGAGCAGTACTTC. It encodes CASSRARSGYEQYF.

This clonotype showed up just a few times. The chain joins TRBV6-1 to TRBJ2-1; 8 nucleotides line up with TRBD1. V gave up 6 bases and J gave up 6 bases; unmatched junction bases: 1. CDR3 length: 12 residues. Germline CDR1 reads MNHNS; CDR2 reads SASEGT. This chain's CDR3 is CASSGTGNEQFF. In DNA form, the CDR3 reads TGTGCCAGCAGCGGGACAGGCAATGAGCAGTTCTTC.

As to this clonotype: Germline and junction disagree at one end, which may indicate a read error. This chain connects TRBV6-1 to TRBJ1-5; TRBD1 agrees at 7 bases. The CDR3 covers 12 residues. Germline V lookup: CDR1 MNHNS, CDR2 SASEGT. The CDR3 loop is CVSSEGGQPLHF. Here the CDR3 DNA reads TGTGTCAGCAGTGAAGGGGGCCAGCCCCTGCATTTT.

The gene calls are TRBV6-5 and TRBJ2-1, with D unresolved. V was trimmed by 6 bases and J by 8 bases, leaving 20 bases between them. Germline CDR1 MNHEY, CDR2 SVGAGI. The CDR3 totals 15 residues. CDR3 bases: TGTGCCAGCAGATTCTCCTGTGCGAACGGCGATGAGCAGTTCTTC. It yields the protein CASRFSCANGDEQFF.

The rearrangement links TRBV30 to TRBJ2-2, with 11 bases fitting TRBD2. J gave up 3 bases and V 4 bases, and 1 base lay outside the gene matches. The CDR3 contains 14 residues. Germline V gives CDR1 GTSNPN, CDR2 SVGIG (reference sequence). The CDR3 DNA follows: TGTGCCTGGACGGGACTAGCGGACACCGGGGAGCTGTTTTTT. Amino acid sequence: CAWTGLADTGELFF.

This clonotype is judged medium-sized. This chain uses TRBV6-5 with TRBJ2-7; D assignment may be TRBD1 or TRBD2 (5 bases each). The CDR3 runs 16 residues. Trimming stripped 7 bases from V and 0 bases from J, with 19 bases between. CDR1 is MNHEY, CDR2 SVGAGI, per germline. The CDR3 nucleotides read TGTGCCAGCACACTTGACCGGGACGATAGCTCCTACGAGCAGTACTTC. As protein: CASTLDRDDSSYEQYF.

V is TRBV4-1 and J is TRBJ2-3, with TRBD2 as a possible D gene (6 bases). Germline loops: CDR1 MGHRA, CDR2 YSYEKL. The CDR3 has 14 amino acids. The V gene lost 5 bases and the J gene lost 0 bases, with 9 bases spanning the gap. In DNA form, the CDR3 reads TGCGCCAGCAGCTCGGGGACTAGCACAGATACGCAGTATTTT. It yields the protein CASSSGTSTDTQYF.

As regards this clonotype: An end of the junction does not agree with germline; a read error may underlie this. The V gene is TRBV10-3, the J gene TRBJ2-5; 8 positions agree with TRBD2. The length of the CDR3 is 15 residues. Germline-derived CDR1 and CDR2 are ENHRY and SYGVKD. As DNA, the CDR3 is TGTGCCGCGGGGCGGGGGGCCCGTGACCCAGAGACCCAGTATTTC. It yields the protein CAAGRGARDPETQYF.

This clonotype was found a few times. The chain is built from TRBV6-1 and TRBJ2-3, with a possible D match to TRBD1 (6 bases). The last part of the DNA fits TRBJ2-5 better; the J call may be wrong. The germline gives CDR1 MNHNS, CDR2 SASEGT. The CDR3 length is 14 residues. CDR3 coding DNA: TGTGCCAGCTCCTCCGAGACAGGCGTGGGGTCCCAGTACTTC. Its protein is CASSSETGVGSQYF.